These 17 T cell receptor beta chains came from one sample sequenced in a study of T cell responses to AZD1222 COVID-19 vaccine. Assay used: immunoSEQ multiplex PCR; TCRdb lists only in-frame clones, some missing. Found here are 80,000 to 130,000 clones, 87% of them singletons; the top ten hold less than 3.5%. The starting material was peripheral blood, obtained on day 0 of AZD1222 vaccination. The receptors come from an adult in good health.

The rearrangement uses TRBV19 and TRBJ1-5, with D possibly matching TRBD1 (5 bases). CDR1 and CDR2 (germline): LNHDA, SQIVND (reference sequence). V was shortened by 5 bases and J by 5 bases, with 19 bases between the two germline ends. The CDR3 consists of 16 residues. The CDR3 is CASSPRSGRVDQPQHF. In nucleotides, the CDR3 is TGTGCCAGTAGTCCCCGTTCAGGGAGGGTGGATCAGCCCCAGCATTTT.

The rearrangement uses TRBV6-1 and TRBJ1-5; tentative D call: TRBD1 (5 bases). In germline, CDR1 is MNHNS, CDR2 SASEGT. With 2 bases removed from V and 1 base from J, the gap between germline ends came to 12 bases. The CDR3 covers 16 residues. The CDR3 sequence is CASSEMGPGSNQPQHF. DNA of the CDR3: TGTGCCAGCAGTGAAATGGGGCCCGGGAGCAATCAGCCCCAGCATTTT.

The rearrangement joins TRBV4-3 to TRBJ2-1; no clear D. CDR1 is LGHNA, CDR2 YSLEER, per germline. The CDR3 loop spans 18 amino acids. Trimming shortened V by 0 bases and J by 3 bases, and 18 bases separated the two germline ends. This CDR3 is CASSQDLSPGRNYNEQFF. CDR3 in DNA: TGCGCCAGCAGCCAAGATTTATCTCCGGGCCGCAACTACAATGAGCAGTTCTTC.

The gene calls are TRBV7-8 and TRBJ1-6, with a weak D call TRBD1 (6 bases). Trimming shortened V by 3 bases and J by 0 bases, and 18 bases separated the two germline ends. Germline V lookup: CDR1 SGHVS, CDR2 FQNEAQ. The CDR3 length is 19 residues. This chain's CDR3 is CASSFVGGAPSSYNSPLHF. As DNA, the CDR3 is TGTGCCAGCAGCTTCGTCGGGGGGGCCCCCAGCTCCTATAATTCACCCCTCCACTTT. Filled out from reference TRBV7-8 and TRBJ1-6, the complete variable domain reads GAGVSQSPRYKVAKRGQDVALRCDPISGHVSLFWYQQALGQGPEFLTYFQNEAQLDKSGLPSDRFFAERPEGSVSTLKIQRTQQEDSAVYLCASSFVGGAPSSYNSPLHFGNGTRLTVT.

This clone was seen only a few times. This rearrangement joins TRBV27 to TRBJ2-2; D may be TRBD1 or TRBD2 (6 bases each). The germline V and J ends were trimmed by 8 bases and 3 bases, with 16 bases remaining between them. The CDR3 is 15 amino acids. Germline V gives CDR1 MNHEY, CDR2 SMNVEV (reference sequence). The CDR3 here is CASALAGGDTGELFF. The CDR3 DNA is TGTGCCAGCGCCTTGGCCGGGGGCGACACCGGGGAGCTGTTTTTT.

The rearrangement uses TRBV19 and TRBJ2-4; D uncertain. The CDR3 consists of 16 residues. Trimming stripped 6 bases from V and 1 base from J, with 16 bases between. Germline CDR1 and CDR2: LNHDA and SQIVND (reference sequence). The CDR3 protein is CASSSRSSSAKNIQYF. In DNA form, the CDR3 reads TGTGCCAGTAGCTCCAGGAGTTCCTCTGCCAAAAACATTCAGTACTTC.

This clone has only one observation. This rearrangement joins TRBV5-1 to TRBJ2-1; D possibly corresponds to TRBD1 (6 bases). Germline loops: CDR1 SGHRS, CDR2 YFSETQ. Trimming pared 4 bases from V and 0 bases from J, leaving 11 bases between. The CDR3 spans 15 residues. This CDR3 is CASSQGHSSYNEQFF. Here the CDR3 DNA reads TGCGCCAGCAGCCAGGGACACAGCTCCTACAATGAGCAGTTCTTC.

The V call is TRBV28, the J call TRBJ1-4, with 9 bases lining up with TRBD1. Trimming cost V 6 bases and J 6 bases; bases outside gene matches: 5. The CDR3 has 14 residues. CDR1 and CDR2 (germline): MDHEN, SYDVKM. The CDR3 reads CASRGDRDHEKLFF. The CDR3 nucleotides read TGTGCCAGCAGGGGGGACAGGGATCATGAAAAACTGTTTTTT.

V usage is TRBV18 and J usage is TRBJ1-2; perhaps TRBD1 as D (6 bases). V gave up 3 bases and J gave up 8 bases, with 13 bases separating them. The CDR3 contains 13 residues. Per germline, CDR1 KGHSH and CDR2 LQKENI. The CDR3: CASSPTPGEGYTF. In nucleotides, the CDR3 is TGTGCCAGCTCACCCACGCCAGGGGAAGGCTACACCTTC.

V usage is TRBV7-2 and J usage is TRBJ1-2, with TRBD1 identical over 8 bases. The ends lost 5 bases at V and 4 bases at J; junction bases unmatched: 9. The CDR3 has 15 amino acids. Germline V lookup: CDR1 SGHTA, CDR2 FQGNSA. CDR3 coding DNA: TGTGCCAGCAGCCCGTCGACAGGGGCAGGCTATGGCTACACCTTC. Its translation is CASSPSTGAGYGYTF. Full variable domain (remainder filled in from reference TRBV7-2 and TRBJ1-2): GAGVSQSPSNKVTEKGKDVELRCDPISGHTALYWYRQSLGQGLEFLIYFQGNSAPDKSGLPSDRFSAERTGGSVSTLTIQRTQQEDSAVYLCASSPSTGAGYGYTFGSGTRLTVV.

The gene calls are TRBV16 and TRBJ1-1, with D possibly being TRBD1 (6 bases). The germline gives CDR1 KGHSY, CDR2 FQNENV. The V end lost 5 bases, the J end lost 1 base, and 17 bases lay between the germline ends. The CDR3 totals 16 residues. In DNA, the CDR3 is TGTGCCAGCAGCTCACAGGGTAACAGGGCGAACACTGAAGCTTTCTTT. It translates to CASSSQGNRANTEAFF.

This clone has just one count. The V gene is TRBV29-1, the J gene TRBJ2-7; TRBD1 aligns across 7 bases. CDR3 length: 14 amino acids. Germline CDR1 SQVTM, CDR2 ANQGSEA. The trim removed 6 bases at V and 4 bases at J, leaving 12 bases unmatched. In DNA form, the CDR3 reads TGCAGCGTGTTACCCCCGGGACAGCGATACGAGCAGTACTTC. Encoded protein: CSVLPPGQRYEQYF.

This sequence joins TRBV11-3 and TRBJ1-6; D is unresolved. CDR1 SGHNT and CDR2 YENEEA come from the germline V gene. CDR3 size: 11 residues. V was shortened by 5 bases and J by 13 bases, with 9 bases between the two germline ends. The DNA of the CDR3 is TGTGCCAGCAGCGCACGCCCGCCCCTCCACTTT. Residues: CASSARPPLHF. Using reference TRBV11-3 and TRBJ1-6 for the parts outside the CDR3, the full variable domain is EAGVVQSPRYKIIEKKQPVAFWCNPISGHNTLYWYLQNLGQGPELLIRYENEEAVDDSQLPKDRFSAERLKGVDSTLKIQPAELGDSAVYLCASSARPPLHFGNGTRLTVT.

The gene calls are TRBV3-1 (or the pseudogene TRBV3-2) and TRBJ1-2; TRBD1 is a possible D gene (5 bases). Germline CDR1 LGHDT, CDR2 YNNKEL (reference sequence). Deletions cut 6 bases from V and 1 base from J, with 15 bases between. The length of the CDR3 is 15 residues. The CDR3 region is CASSFQGSLNYGYTF. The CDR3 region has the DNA TGTGCCAGCAGTTTTCAGGGCTCTCTTAACTATGGCTACACCTTC.

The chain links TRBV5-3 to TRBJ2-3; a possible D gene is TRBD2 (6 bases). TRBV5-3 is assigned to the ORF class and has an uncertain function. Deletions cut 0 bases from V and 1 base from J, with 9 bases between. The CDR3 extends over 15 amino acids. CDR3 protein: CARSLGPSGTDTQYF. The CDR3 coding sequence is TGTGCCAGAAGCTTGGGCCCTAGCGGCACAGATACGCAGTATTTT.

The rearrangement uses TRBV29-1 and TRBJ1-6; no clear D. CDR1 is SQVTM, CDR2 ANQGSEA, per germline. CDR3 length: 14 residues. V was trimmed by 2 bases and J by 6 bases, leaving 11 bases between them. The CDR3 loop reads CSVEIQSLNSPLHF. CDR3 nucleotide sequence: TGCAGCGTTGAAATCCAGTCCCTTAATTCACCCCTCCACTTT.

In DNA, the CDR3 is TGTGCCAGCAGTGGACAGGGATATGGCTACACCTTC. Its translation: CASSGQGYGYTF. J is TRBJ1-2 and V is TRBV12-3 or TRBV12-4, with 8 bases matching TRBD1. J lost 5 bases, V lost 5 bases, and 1 base had no gene match. The length of the CDR3 is 12 residues.